What follows are 11 T cell receptor beta chains derived from one specimen sequenced in a study of beta chain features in type 1 diabetes. Of the isolated RNA, all was reverse transcribed, and so the sequenced material was expressed TCRB transcripts. Repertoires were generated with immunoSEQ multiplex PCR, while TCRdb's copy carries only in-frame clones and drops some. This repertoire shows 430,000 or so clones, roughly an eighth found once; its top ten account for over 0.035%. Sequencing was performed on naive CD4+ T cells from blood. The receptors were sampled from a woman aged 18-29 years in good health.

This clone has a handful of counts. The chain combines TRBV7-2 with TRBJ2-4, with a weak D call TRBD1 (6 bases). Trimming removed 1 base at V and 6 bases at J, with 7 bases between. The germline V gene encodes CDR1 SGHTA and CDR2 FQGNSA. This CDR3 spans 13 amino acids. The CDR3 nucleotides are TGTGCCAGCAGCTTAGTGGACAGAAACATTCAGTACTTC. Encoded protein: CASSLVDRNIQYF.

In its sample, this clone was seen a few times. V is TRBV27 and J is TRBJ2-5, with 12 bases matching TRBD2. This CDR3 is 17 amino acids long. CDR1 and CDR2 (germline): MNHEY, SMNVEV (reference sequence). With V trimmed by 2 bases and J by 4 bases, 8 bases remained unmatched. CDR3 DNA sequence: TGTGCCAGCAGTTTAGTGGCTAGCGGGAGGGCCGGAGAGACCCAGTACTTC. Translating gives CASSLVASGRAGETQYF.

This chain joins TRBV7-9 and TRBJ1-3, with D maybe TRBD1 (6 bases). Trimming left V 3 bases short and J 9 bases short, with 18 bases between. This CDR3 is 15 amino acids long. The germline CDR1 and CDR2 sequences are SEHNR and FQNEAQ (reference sequence). The CDR3 DNA sequence: TGTGCCAGCAGCTTTTGGGACCCAGGGGTCGGCACCATATATTTT. This codes for CASSFWDPGVGTIYF.

This clone was observed a few times. V usage is TRBV20-1 and J usage is TRBJ1-2, with D unresolved. The germline CDR1 and CDR2 sequences are DFQATT and SNEGSKA (reference sequence). With 4 bases removed from V and 4 bases from J, the gap between germline ends came to 7 bases. The CDR3 has 11 residues. The CDR3 bases are TGCAGTGCTACAGCGGCCTATGGCTACACCTTC. This sequence encodes CSATAAYGYTF.

V is TRBV2 and J is TRBJ2-7, with D maybe TRBD1 (5 bases). V lost 2 bases, J lost 5 bases, and 13 bases lay in between. The length of the CDR3 is 14 residues. The germline CDR1 and CDR2 sequences are SNHLY and FYNNEI. CDR3 loop: CASSETRVWNEQYF. The CDR3 DNA is TGTGCCAGCAGTGAAACCAGGGTGTGGAACGAGCAGTACTTC.

This chain connects TRBV4-2 to TRBJ2-4; 11 bases are a match to TRBD1. Looked up from germline, CDR1 is LGHNA and CDR2 is YNFKEQ. V gave up 1 base and J gave up 2 bases; unmatched junction bases: 4. This CDR3 is built from 17 residues. The CDR3 is CASSQADRGHPKNIQYF. The CDR3 DNA sequence: TGTGCCAGCAGCCAAGCGGACAGGGGGCATCCCAAAAACATTCAGTACTTC.

The CDR3 loop is CASGRPPSYNEQFF. The CDR3 coding sequence is TGTGCCAGCGGCAGGCCTCCCTCCTACAATGAGCAGTTCTTC. V gene TRBV6-5 combines with J gene TRBJ2-1; the D is unclear. Germline V gene data show CDR1 as MNHEY and CDR2 as SVGAGI. CDR3 size: 14 residues. The V and J ends lost 8 bases and 0 bases respectively, with 11 bases between them.

The chain has TRBV6-5 and TRBJ2-3, with 8 bases matching TRBD1. Germline CDR1 and CDR2: MNHEY and SVGAGI. The CDR3 contains 15 residues. V was pared by 7 bases and J by 1 base, with 7 bases of the junction left unmatched. CDR3 residues: CASNPQGAGTDTQYF. The CDR3 DNA reads TGTGCCAGCAATCCGCAGGGGGCCGGCACAGATACGCAGTATTTT.

This sequence joins TRBV6-6 and TRBJ2-7; D possibly uses TRBD1 or TRBD2 (5 bases each). This CDR3 is built from 12 residues. V was pared by 8 bases and J by 6 bases, with 14 bases between. The V gene's germline CDR1 is MNHNY and CDR2 SVGAGI (reference sequence). DNA for the CDR3: TGTGCCAGCTCGGGACCCGAGGGCGAGCAGTACTTC. This encodes CASSGPEGEQYF.

This clone was counted between two and nine times. This chain connects TRBV4-3 to TRBJ1-3, with 7 bases matching TRBD1. The length of the CDR3 is 15 residues. Germline CDR1 is LGHNA and CDR2 is YSLEER. V trimming: 4 bases; J trimming: 4 bases; junction bases outside the gene matches: 7. CDR3 in DNA: TGCGCCAGCAGCCTAACAGGGGATGGAGGAAACACCATATATTTT. It codes for CASSLTGDGGNTIYF.

The CDR3, as DNA: TGTGCCAGCAGCTCACTTAGCGGGGCCGCCTCCTACAATGAGCAGTTCTTC. Translating it yields CASSSLSGAASYNEQFF. The chain combines TRBV7-7 with TRBJ2-1, with TRBD2 matching 8 bases. The CDR3 has 17 amino acids. V dropped 4 bases and J dropped 0; count of bases not matched to a gene: 8. CDR1 and CDR2 (germline): SSHAT, FNYEAQ (reference sequence).